One and the same sample provided the 16 T cell receptor beta chains below, sequenced in a study of identical twins. Via MiXCR, TCRdb re-called the 5' RACE reads, giving one row per CDR3 protein. Of 540,000 or so distinct CDR3 sequences detected, about a fifth appear once; the ten largest clones hold approximately 0.48%. Another study also made use of these data, one on yellow fever vaccine responses in identical twins.

Sequencing was carried out using CD4+ T cells sorted from blood. The receptors derive from a woman under 30 in good health.

This clonotype was seen only a few times. The chain combines TRBV24-1 with TRBJ2-4; perhaps TRBD2 as D (6 bases). V lost 2 bases and J 0 bases, leaving 16 bases between the germline ends. Germline V CDR1 and CDR2: KGHDR, SFDVKD. There are 18 residues in the CDR3. CDR3 sequence reads: CATSDSSLSGVAKNIQYF. The DNA for the CDR3 is TGTGCCACCAGTGATTCAAGCCTTAGCGGAGTAGCCAAAAACATTCAGTACTTC.

The chain joins TRBV7-8 to TRBJ2-1, with 7 bases matching TRBD2. V shed 4 bases, J shed 9 bases, and the junction held 9 bases outside the gene matches. The CDR3 extends over 14 amino acids. Germline-derived CDR1 and CDR2 are SGHVS and FQNEAQ. CDR3 sequence reads: CASSSKAGVGEQFF. CDR3 sequence (DNA): TGTGCCAGCAGCTCTAAGGCGGGAGTTGGTGAGCAGTTCTTC.

This clonotype was counted between two and nine times. The genes are TRBV2 and TRBJ2-5; tentative D call: TRBD2 (6 bases). V shed 5 bases and J shed 4 bases, with 11 bases lying between them. The CDR3 covers 13 residues. In germline, CDR1 is SNHLY, CDR2 FYNNEI. CDR3: CASSLTRAETQYF. The DNA for the CDR3 is TGTGCCAGCAGTTTGACTAGAGCAGAGACCCAGTACTTC.

The gene calls are TRBV5-1 and TRBJ2-1; D uncertain. Germline V lookup: CDR1 SGHRS, CDR2 YFSETQ. V was cut by 1 base and J by 5 bases, with 16 bases left in between. The CDR3 sequence is 16 residues long. The CDR3 nucleotides read TGCGCCAGCAGCTTGCGGGCGATGAAGACCCACAATGAGCAGTTCTTC. Residues: CASSLRAMKTHNEQFF.

DNA for the CDR3: TGTGCCAGCAGCAACCGGGACACCCATACGCAGTATTTT. Protein sequence: CASSNRDTHTQYF. This chain joins TRBV7-8 and TRBJ2-3, with a weak D call TRBD1 (6 bases). CDR1 is SGHVS and CDR2 is FQNEAQ in the germline V gene. CDR3 size: 13 residues. V was pared by 5 bases and J by 7 bases, with 13 bases between.

The chain combines TRBV5-6 with TRBJ2-7, with D unresolved. The germline V gene encodes CDR1 SGHDT and CDR2 YYEEEE. The length of the CDR3 is 13 residues. V lost 0 bases to trimming and J lost 9 bases, with 13 bases between them. CDR3 in amino acids: CASSLALLAGQYF. In DNA, the CDR3 is TGTGCCAGCAGCTTGGCTCTACTCGCCGGGCAGTACTTC. The full variable domain, its missing parts supplied by reference TRBV5-6 and TRBJ2-7, is DAGVTQSPTHLIKTRGQQVTLRCSPKSGHDTVSWYQQALGQGPQFIFQYYEEEERQRGNFPDRFSGHQFPNYSSELNVNALLLGDSALYLCASSLALLAGQYFGPGTRLTVT.

This clonotype was detected only a few times. The rearrangement links TRBV12-3 or TRBV12-4 to TRBJ1-4, with D tentatively TRBD1 (5 bases). CDR3 length: 14 residues. Trimming stripped 7 bases from V and 10 bases from J, with 19 bases between. The CDR3 sequence is CASNLRGLAGKLFF. The CDR3 nucleotides read TGTGCCAGCAACCTTCGGGGACTGGCTGGAAAACTGTTTTTT.

The genes are TRBV5-1 and TRBJ2-3, with TRBD2 identical over 11 bases. Germline V gene lookup returns CDR1 SGHRS and CDR2 YFSETQ. The CDR3 contains 17 residues. Unmatched junction bases numbered 9, after V lost 0 bases and J lost 6 bases. This chain's CDR3 is CASSLAALAGGEDTQYF. In DNA form, the CDR3 reads TGCGCCAGCAGCTTGGCCGCGCTAGCGGGAGGAGAGGATACGCAGTATTTT.

V gene TRBV6-1 combines with J gene TRBJ2-3; 8 bases are shared with TRBD2. The CDR3 has 14 amino acids. Trimming cost V 11 bases and J 2 bases; bases outside gene matches: 9. CDR1 and CDR2 (germline): MNHNS, SASEGT. In nucleotides, the CDR3 is TGTGCCTCCAAATCGGGGGGGCTCACAGATACGCAGTATTTT. It is translated as CASKSGGLTDTQYF.

The chain carries TRBV6-1 and TRBJ2-5; maybe TRBD2 (5 bases). The CDR3 sequence is 14 residues long. Per the germline V gene, CDR1 is MNHNS and CDR2 is SASEGT. V was pared by 6 bases and J by 2 bases, with 13 bases between. CDR3 DNA sequence: TGTGCCAGCAGCCTTTGGCGGGCGCAAGAGACCCAGTACTTC. This encodes CASSLWRAQETQYF.

Only a few counts were recorded for this clonotype. The DNA for the CDR3 is TGTGCCAGCAGCCCCTCGGGACAGCCCCAGCATTTT. It specifies CASSPSGQPQHF. The chain is built from TRBV12-3 or TRBV12-4 and TRBJ1-5, with D unclear. This CDR3 comprises 12 residues. Deletions cut 6 bases from V and 7 bases from J, with 10 bases between.

The sample holds a few counts of this clonotype. This chain connects TRBV20-1 to TRBJ1-1; D is undetermined. Trimming left V 6 bases short and J 6 bases short, with 17 bases between. The CDR3 contains 13 residues. CDR1 DFQATT and CDR2 SNEGSKA come from the germline V gene (reference sequence). CDR3 sequence reads: CSAQRGERAEAFF. In DNA form, the CDR3 reads TGCAGTGCCCAACGCGGGGAACGGGCTGAAGCTTTCTTT.

V usage is TRBV11-2 and J usage is TRBJ2-3; 11 bases align to TRBD2. CDR1 and CDR2 (germline): SGHAT, FQNNGV. The ends lost 5 bases at V and 2 bases at J; junction bases unmatched: 12. This CDR3 is 18 amino acids long. The CDR3 DNA sequence: TGTGCCAGCAGCCAGGGGACACTAGCGGGGGTATTCACAGATACGCAGTATTTT. It is translated as CASSQGTLAGVFTDTQYF.

The chain joins TRBV28 to TRBJ2-1, with 9 bases that match TRBD1. The CDR3 is 14 residues long. The germline gives CDR1 MDHEN, CDR2 SYDVKM. The V and J ends lost 6 bases and 14 bases, in that order; junction bases with no gene match: 14. As DNA, the CDR3 is TGTGCCAGCAGCCGGGACAGGGTGGCCCGGGAGGAGTTCTTC. Translation gives CASSRDRVAREEFF.

The chain recombines TRBV7-9 with TRBJ2-7; 7 nucleotides match TRBD1. Losses at the gene ends were 6 bases for V and 3 bases for J; bases not matched to a gene: 8. Germline-derived CDR1 and CDR2 are SEHNR and FQNEAQ (reference sequence). There are 14 residues in the CDR3. The CDR3, as DNA: TGTGCCAGCAGAGGACAGGAGTCCTACTACGAGCAGTACTTC. This encodes CASRGQESYYEQYF.

The chain is built from TRBV21-1 and TRBJ2-1; no check of the table's D call, TRBD1, against the DNA was made. TRBV21-1 is a recognized pseudogene. The CDR3 runs to 16 residues. Written as DNA, the CDR3 is TGTGCCAGCAGCAAAGGGTGCGCCGACAGCAACAATGAGCAGTTCTTC. This gives the protein CASSKGCADSNNEQFF.